Listed here are 10 T cell receptor beta chains from one sample, sequenced in a study of cytomegalovirus exposure and HLA in healthy donors. PCR used 60 Vbeta primers and 13 Jbeta primers. TCRdb's table, derived via immunoSEQ multiplex PCR, lists solely in-frame clones and lacks some. The profile shows about 150,000 clones, over 70% of them singletons. Sequencing was done on a sample of PBMCs. The receptors shown here come from a young woman in good health and CMV-seronegative.

The chain carries TRBV4-1 and TRBJ1-5, with D uncertain. Germline CDR1 reads MGHRA; CDR2 reads YSYEKL. The CDR3 covers 14 residues. Trimming took 2 bases from V and 0 from J, leaving 5 bases between them. The CDR3 nucleotides read TGCGCCAGCAGCCAAATATATAGCAATCAGCCCCAGCATTTT. It encodes CASSQIYSNQPQHF.

This clone was counted between two and nine times. This rearrangement joins TRBV10-2 to TRBJ2-7, with 9 nucleotides matching TRBD1. Germline CDR1 reads WSHSY; CDR2 reads SAAADI. The CDR3 is 14 amino acids. The V and J ends lost 6 bases and 3 bases, in that order; junction bases with no gene match: 6. CDR3 region: CASRAGTGLYEQYF. In nucleotides, the CDR3 is TGCGCCAGCAGGGCCGGGACAGGGCTCTACGAGCAGTACTTC.

The V call is TRBV6-1, the J call TRBJ2-7; weak D call: TRBD2 (6 bases). Trimming took off 2 bases at V and 2 bases at J, with 13 bases between the two ends. This CDR3 comprises 15 residues. Looked up from germline, CDR1 is MNHNS and CDR2 is SASEGT. The CDR3 is CASSELPSEAYEQYF. CDR3 in DNA: TGTGCCAGCAGTGAACTCCCTAGCGAAGCCTACGAGCAGTACTTC.

This chain links TRBV5-1 with TRBJ1-1; the match to TRBD1 covers 10 bases. The V gene's germline CDR1 is SGHRS and CDR2 YFSETQ. J lost 4 bases, V lost 4 bases, and 13 bases had no gene match. The CDR3 runs 17 residues. In DNA, the CDR3 is TGCGCCAGCAGCCAAATGGGAGGACAGGGGGTTCTCACTGAAGCTTTCTTT. It codes for CASSQMGGQGVLTEAFF.

The sample holds one count of this clone. V gene TRBV5-1 combines with J gene TRBJ2-7; TRBD2 is a possible D gene (5 bases). CDR1 is SGHRS and CDR2 is YFSETQ in the germline V gene. Trimming took 4 bases from V and 2 from J, leaving 22 bases between them. The CDR3 covers 17 residues. The CDR3 DNA reads TGCGCCAGCAGCCCTACCCCTCTGTCGACGGGAACCTACGAGCAGTACTTC. It is translated as CASSPTPLSTGTYEQYF.

The J gene is TRBJ2-1, the V gene TRBV4-1; D call uncertain. CDR3 length: 12 amino acids. Germline lookup yields CDR1 MGHRA and CDR2 YSYEKL. Trimming left V 1 base short and J 12 bases short, with 10 bases between. The CDR3 loop reads CASSQARGGQFF. The CDR3 DNA sequence: TGCGCCAGCAGCCAAGCTAGAGGCGGGCAGTTCTTC.

The chain couples TRBV4-1 to TRBJ2-3, with TRBD1 identical over 7 bases. The CDR3 extends over 13 amino acids. Germline V gene sequence: CDR1 MGHRA, CDR2 YSYEKL. Losses at the gene ends were 4 bases for V and 3 bases for J; bases not matched to a gene: 1. The CDR3 sequence is CASSLGQTDTQYF. The CDR3 DNA sequence: TGCGCCAGCAGCCTGGGACAGACAGATACGCAGTATTTT.

CDR3 bases: TGTGCCAGTAGATCCGGTAGCGGGGGAAAAGGAGAGACCCAGTACTTC. It yields the protein CASRSGSGGKGETQYF. The V call is TRBV19, the J call TRBJ2-5, with TRBD2 identical over 9 bases. Germline-derived CDR1 and CDR2 are LNHDA and SQIVND (reference sequence). The CDR3 consists of 16 residues. After removal of 6 bases from V and 4 bases from J, the junction contained 12 bases not matched to a gene.

This rearrangement joins TRBV10-3 to TRBJ2-7, with 8 bases lining up with TRBD1. The germline CDR1 and CDR2 sequences are ENHRY and SYGVKD. CDR3 length equals 13 residues. The V and J ends lost 6 bases and 5 bases, in that order; junction bases with no gene match: 6. DNA for the CDR3: TGTGCCATCAGGGGGACAGGTGGCGACGAGCAGTACTTC. This gives the protein CAIRGTGGDEQYF.

This clone was detected once. V and J are TRBV7-8 and TRBJ1-4, with a weak D call TRBD1 (5 bases). Trimming removed 3 bases at V and 10 bases at J, with 18 bases between. The CDR3 is 15 amino acids. The germline V gene has CDR1 SGHVS and CDR2 FQNEAQ. CDR3 nucleotide sequence: TGTGCCAGCAGCTTGTACCAGGGCGATCTGATAAAACTGTTTTTT. It codes for CASSLYQGDLIKLFF.